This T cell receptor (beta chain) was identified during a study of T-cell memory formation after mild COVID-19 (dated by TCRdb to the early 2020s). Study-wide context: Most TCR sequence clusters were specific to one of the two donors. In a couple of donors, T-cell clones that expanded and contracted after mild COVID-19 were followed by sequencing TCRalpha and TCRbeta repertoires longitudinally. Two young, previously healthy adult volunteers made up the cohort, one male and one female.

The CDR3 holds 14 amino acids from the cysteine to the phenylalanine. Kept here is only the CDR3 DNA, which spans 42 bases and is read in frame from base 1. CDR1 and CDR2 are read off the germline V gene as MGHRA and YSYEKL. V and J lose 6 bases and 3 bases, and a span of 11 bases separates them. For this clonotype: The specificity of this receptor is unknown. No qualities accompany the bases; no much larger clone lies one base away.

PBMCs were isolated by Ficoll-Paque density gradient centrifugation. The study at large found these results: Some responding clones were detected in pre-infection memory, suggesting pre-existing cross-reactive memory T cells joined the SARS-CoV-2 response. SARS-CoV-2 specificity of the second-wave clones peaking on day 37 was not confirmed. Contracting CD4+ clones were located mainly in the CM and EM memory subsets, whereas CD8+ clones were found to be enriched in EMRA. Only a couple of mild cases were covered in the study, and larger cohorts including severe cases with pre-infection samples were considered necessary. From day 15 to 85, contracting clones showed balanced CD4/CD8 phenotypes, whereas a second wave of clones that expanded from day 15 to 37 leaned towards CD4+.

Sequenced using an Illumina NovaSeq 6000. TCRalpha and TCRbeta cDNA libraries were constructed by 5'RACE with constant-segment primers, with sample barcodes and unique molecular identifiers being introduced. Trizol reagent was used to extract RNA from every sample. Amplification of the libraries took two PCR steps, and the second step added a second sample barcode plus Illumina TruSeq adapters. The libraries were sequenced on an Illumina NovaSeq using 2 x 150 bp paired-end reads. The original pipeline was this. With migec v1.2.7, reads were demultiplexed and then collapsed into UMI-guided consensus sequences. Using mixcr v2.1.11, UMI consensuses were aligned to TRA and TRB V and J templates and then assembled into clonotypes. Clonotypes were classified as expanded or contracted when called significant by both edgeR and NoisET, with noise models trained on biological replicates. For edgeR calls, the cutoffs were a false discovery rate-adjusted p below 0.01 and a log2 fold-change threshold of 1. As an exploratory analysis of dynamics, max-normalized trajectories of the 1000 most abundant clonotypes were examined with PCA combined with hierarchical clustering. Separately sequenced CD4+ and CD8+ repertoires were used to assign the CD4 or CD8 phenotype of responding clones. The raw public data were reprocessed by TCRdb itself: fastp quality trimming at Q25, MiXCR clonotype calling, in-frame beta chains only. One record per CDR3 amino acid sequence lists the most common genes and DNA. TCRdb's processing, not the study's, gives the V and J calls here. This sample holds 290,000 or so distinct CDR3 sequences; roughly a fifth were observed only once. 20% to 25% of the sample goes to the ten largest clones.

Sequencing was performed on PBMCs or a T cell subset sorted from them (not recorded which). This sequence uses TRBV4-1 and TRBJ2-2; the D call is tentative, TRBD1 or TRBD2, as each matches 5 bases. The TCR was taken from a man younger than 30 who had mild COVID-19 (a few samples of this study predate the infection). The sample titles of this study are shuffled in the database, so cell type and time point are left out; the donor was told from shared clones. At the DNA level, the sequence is TGCGCCAGCAGAAGTCGGGACCACACCGGGGAGCTGTTTTTT. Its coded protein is CASRSRDHTGELFF.